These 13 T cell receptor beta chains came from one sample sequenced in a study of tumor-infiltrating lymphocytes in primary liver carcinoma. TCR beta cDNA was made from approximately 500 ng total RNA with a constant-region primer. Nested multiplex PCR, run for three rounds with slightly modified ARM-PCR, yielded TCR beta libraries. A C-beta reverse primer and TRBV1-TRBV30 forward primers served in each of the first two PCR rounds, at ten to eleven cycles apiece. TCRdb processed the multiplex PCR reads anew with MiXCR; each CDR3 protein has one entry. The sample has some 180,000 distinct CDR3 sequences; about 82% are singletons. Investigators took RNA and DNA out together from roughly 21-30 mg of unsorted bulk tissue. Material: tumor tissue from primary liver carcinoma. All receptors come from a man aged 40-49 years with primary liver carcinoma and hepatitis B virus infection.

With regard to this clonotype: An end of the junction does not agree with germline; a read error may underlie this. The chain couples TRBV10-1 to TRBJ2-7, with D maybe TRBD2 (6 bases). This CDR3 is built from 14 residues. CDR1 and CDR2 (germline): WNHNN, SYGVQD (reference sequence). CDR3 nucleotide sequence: TGCGTCAGCAGTCCCGGGAGAATGATCTACGAGCAGTACTTC. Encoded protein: CVSSPGRMIYEQYF.

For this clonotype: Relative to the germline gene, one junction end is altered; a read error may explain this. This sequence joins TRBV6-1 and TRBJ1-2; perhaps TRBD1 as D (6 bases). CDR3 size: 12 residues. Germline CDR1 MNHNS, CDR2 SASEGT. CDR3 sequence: CASSVGRGRNTF. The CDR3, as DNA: TGCGCCAGCAGTGTAGGCAGGGGACGGAACACCTTC.

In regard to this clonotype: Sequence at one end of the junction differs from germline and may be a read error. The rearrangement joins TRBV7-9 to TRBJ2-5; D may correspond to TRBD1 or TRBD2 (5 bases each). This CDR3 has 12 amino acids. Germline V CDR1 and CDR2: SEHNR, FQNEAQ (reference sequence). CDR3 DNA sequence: TGTGCCAGCAGCCATGAAGGGGAGACTCAGTACTTC. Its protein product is CASSHEGETQYF.

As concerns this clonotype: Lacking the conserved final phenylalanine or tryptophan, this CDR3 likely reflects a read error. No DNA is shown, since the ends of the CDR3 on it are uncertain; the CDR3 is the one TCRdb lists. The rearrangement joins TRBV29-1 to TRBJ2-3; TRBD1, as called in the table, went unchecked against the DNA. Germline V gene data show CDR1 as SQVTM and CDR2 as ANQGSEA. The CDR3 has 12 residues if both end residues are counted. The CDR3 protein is CSVDAKGAMQYY.

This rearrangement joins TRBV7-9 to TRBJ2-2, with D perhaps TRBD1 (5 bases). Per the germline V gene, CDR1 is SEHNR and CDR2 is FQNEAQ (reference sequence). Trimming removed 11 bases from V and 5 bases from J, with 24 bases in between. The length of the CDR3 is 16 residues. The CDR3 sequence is CASSLVPQGWTGELFF. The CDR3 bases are TGTGCCTCCAGCTTAGTTCCTCAGGGTTGGACCGGGGAGCTGTTTTTT.

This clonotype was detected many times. The CDR3 nucleotides read TGTGCCAGCAGTTTGTTGGGGAACGAAAAACTGTTTTTT. Translation: CASSLLGNEKLFF. This rearrangement joins TRBV12-3 or TRBV12-4 to TRBJ1-4, with D uncertain. The CDR3 has 13 residues. V was trimmed by 3 bases and J by 8 bases, leaving 10 bases between them.

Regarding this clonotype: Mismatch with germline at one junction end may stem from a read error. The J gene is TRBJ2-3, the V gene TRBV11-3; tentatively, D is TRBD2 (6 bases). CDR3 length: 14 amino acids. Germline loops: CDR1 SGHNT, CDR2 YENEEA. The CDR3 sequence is CASNLPGTHRYALF. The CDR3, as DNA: TGTGCCAGCAACTTACCAGGGACTCACAGATACGCACTATTT.

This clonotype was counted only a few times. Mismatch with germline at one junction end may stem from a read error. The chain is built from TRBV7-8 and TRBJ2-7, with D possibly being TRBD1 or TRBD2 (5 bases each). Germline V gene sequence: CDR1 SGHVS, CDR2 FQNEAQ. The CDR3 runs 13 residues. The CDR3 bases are TGTGCCAGCAGTCGGGGCAGCTCCTATGAGCAGTACTTC. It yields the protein CASSRGSSYEQYF.

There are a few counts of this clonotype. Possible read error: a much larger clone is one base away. Here the CDR3 DNA reads TGTGCCATCTCCCGGACTCACGAAAACATTCAGTACTTC. Its protein is CAISRTHENIQYF. The chain joins TRBV12-3 or TRBV12-4 to TRBJ2-4; possible D gene TRBD2, 5 bases. V gave up 10 bases and J gave up 5 bases, with 15 bases separating them. CDR3 length equals 13 residues.

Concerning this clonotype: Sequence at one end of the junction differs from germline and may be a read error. Here the CDR3 reads CASNQVEGGSGGIDTQYF. The CDR3 DNA reads as TGTGCCAGCAACCAAGTTGAGGGTGGTAGCGGGGGGATAGATACGCAGTATTTT. This rearrangement joins TRBV4-2 to TRBJ2-3; 10 bases fit TRBD2. There are 18 residues in the CDR3. Germline CDR1 and CDR2: LGHNA and YNFKEQ.

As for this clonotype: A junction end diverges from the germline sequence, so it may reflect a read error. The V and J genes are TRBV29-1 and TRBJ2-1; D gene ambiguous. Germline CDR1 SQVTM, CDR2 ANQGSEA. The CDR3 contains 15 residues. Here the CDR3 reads CSVDPSMANTNERFF. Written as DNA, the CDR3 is TGCAGCGTTGATCCTTCTATGGCCAATACCAATGAGCGGTTCTTC.

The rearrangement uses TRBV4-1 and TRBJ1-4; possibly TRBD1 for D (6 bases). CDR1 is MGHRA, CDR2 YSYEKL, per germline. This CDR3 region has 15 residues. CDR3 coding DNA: TGCTGCAGTAGCCTCTGGGGGGCGGCTAGTGAAAAACTGTTTTTT. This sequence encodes CCSSLWGAASEKLFF.

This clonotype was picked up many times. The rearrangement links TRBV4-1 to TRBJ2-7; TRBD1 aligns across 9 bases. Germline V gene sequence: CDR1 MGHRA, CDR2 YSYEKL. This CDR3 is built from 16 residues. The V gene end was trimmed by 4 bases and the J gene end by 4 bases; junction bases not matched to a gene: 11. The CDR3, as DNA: TGCGCCAGCAGCCCACGGGACAGGGCTAGTTTGTACGAGCAGTACTTC. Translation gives CASSPRDRASLYEQYF.